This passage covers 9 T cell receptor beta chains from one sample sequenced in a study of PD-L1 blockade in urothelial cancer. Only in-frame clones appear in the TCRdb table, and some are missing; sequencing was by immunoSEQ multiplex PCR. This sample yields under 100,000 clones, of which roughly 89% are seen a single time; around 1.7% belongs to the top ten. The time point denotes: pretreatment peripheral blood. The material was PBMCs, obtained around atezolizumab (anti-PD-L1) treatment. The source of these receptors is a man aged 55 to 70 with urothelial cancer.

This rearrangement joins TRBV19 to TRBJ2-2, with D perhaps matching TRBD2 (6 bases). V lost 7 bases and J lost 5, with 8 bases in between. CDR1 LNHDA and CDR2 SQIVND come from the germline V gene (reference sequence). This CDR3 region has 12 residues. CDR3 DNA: TGTGCCAGTACGGGACTGACCGGGGAGCTGTTTTTT. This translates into CASTGLTGELFF. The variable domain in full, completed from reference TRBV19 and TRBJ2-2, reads DGGITQSPKYLFRKEGQNVTLSCEQNLNHDAMYWYRQDPGQGLRLIYYSQIVNDFQKGDIAEGYSVSREKKESFPLTVTSAQKNPTAFYLCASTGLTGELFFGEGSRLTVL.

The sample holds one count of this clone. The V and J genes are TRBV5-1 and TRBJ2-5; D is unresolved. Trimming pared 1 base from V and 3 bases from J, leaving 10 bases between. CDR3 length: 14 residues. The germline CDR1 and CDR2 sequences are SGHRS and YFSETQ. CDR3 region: CASSLLHTEETQYF. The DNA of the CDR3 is TGCGCCAGCAGCTTGTTACATACCGAAGAGACCCAGTACTTC.

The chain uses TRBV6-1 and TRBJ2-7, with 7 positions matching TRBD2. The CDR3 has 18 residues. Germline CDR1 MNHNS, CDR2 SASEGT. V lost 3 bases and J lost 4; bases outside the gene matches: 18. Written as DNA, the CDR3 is TGTGCCAGCAGTGATTTACCGGGGGGATCCTACTCTTTTTACGAGCAGTACTTC. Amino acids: CASSDLPGGSYSFYEQYF.

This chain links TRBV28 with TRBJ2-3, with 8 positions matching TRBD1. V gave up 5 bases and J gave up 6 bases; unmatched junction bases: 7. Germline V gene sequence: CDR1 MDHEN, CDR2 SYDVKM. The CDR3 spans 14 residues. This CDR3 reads CASSAAGGIDTQYF. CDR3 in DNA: TGTGCCAGCAGTGCGGCAGGGGGCATCGATACGCAGTATTTT.

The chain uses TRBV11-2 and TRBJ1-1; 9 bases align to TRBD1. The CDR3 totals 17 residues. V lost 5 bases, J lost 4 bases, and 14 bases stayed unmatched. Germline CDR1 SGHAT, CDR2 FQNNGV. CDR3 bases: TGTGCCAGCAGCCTGGGACAGGGTGGGGTTTCTGGCACTGAAGCTTTCTTT. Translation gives CASSLGQGGVSGTEAFF. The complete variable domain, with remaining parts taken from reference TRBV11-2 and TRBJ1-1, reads EAGVAQSPRYKIIEKRQSVAFWCNPISGHATLYWYQQILGQGPKLLIQFQNNGVVDDSQLPKDRFSAERLKGVDSTLKIQPAKLEDSAVYLCASSLGQGGVSGTEAFFGQGTRLTVV.

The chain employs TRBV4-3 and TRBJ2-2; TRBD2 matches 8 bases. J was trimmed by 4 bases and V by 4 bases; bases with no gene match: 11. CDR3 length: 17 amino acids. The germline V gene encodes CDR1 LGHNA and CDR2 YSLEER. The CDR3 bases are TGCGCCAGCAGCCGGTCAGGAGCGGGAGATAGCACCGGGGAGCTGTTTTTT. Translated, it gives CASSRSGAGDSTGELFF.

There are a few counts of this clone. Here the CDR3 DNA reads TGTGCCAGCGGACAGGGGGTCACAGATACGCAGTATTTT. Amino acids: CASGQGVTDTQYF. V is TRBV6-4 and J is TRBJ2-3; 10 nucleotides match TRBD1. Germline values: CDR1 MRHNA, CDR2 SNTAGT. CDR3 size: 13 residues. Unmatched junction bases numbered 1, after V lost 8 bases and J lost 2 bases.

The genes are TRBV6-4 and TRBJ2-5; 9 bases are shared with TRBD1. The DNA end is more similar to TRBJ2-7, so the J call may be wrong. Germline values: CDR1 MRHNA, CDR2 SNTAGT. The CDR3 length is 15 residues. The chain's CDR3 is CASSGAGTGTYEQYF. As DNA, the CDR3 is TGTGCCAGCAGTGGAGCCGGGACAGGGACATACGAGCAGTACTTC.

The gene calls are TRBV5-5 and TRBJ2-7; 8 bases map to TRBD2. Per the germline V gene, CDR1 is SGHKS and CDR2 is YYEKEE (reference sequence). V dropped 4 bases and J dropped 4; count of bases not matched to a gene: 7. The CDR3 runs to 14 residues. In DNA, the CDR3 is TGTGCCAGCAGCCCGTCCGGGGGGGGGTACGAGCAGTACTTC. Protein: CASSPSGGGYEQYF.